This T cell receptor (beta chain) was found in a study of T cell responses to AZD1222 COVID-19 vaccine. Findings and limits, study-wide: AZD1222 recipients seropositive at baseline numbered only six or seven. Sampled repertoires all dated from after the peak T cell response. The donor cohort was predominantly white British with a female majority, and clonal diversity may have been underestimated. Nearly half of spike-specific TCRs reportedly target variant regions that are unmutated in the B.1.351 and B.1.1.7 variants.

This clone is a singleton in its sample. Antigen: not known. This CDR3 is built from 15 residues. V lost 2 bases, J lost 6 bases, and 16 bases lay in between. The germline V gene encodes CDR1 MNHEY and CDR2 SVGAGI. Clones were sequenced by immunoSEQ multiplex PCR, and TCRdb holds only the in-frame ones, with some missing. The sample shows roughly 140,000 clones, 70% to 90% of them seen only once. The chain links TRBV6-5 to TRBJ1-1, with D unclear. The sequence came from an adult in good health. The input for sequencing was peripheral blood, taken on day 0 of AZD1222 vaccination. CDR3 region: CASSYGLVQRPEAFF. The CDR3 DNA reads TGTGCCAGCAGTTACGGCCTGGTTCAACGTCCTGAAGCTTTCTTT.